The 32 T cell receptor beta chains listed next were all sequenced from one sample in a study of tumor and adjacent non-tumor tissue in lung cancer. The template was RNA from unsorted bulk tissue. Three rounds of nested PCR, following a modified ARM-PCR protocol, produced the TCRbeta library. TCRdb processed the multiplex PCR reads anew with MiXCR; each CDR3 protein has one entry. The repertoire includes about 93,000 distinct CDR3 sequences, approximately 70% of them detected once, and around 18% sits in the top ten. The specimen sequenced was lung tumor tissue. The receptor source for this set is a man in his sixties with non-small cell lung cancer.

A note on this clonotype: At one boundary the junction diverges from the germline segment, which might be a read error. This sequence joins TRBV11-1 and TRBJ2-7, with 9 positions matching TRBD1. The CDR3 covers 14 residues. Germline V lookup: CDR1 SGHAT, CDR2 FQDESV (reference sequence). The CDR3 region is CASSMSDRGYELYF. In DNA form, the CDR3 reads TGTGCTAGCAGTATGTCGGACAGGGGTTACGAGCTGTACTTC.

This clonotype showed up just a few times. Given a much more abundant clone one base away, this may be a read error. The chain recombines TRBV12-3 or TRBV12-4 with TRBJ2-7; 7 bases are a match to TRBD1. This CDR3 has 16 residues. V dropped 5 bases and J dropped 2; count of bases not matched to a gene: 12. CDR3 bases: TGTGCCAGCAGTCCCTGGATGGGACAGACAACCTACGAGCAGTACTTC. Amino acids: CASSPWMGQTTYEQYF.

A word on this clonotype: One junction end disagrees with the germline gene, perhaps due to a read error. J is TRBJ1-1 and V is TRBV6-2 or TRBV6-3, with unresolved D. Germline V gives CDR1 MNHEY, CDR2 SVGEGT. CDR3 length: 18 residues. The CDR3: CAISNSKGRRWLNTETFF. DNA for the CDR3: TGTGCCATCAGTAACTCGAAGGGTCGGAGATGGCTGAACACTGAAACTTTCTTT.

This clonotype was recorded at least ten times. The V gene is TRBV4-2, the J gene TRBJ2-3; 9 bases map to TRBD1. The CDR3 spans 14 residues. The V gene end was trimmed by 5 bases and the J gene end by 4 bases; junction bases not matched to a gene: 4. From germline, CDR1 is LGHNA and CDR2 YNFKEQ. The CDR3 loop reads CASSFGTGPDTQYF. The CDR3 bases are TGTGCCAGCAGCTTCGGGACAGGGCCAGATACGCAGTATTTT.

This clonotype came up many times. J is TRBJ2-4 and V is TRBV28; D not certain. This CDR3 contains 15 residues. The V and J ends lost 4 bases and 8 bases respectively, with 18 bases between them. Germline V lookup: CDR1 MDHEN, CDR2 SYDVKM. CDR3 in DNA: TGTGCCAGCAGTTACGAGGCCCCCGACACTGACATTCAGTACTTC. Encoded protein: CASSYEAPDTDIQYF.

The table lists this clonotype with many counts. The rearrangement joins TRBV20-1 to TRBJ1-1; D is uncertain. V lost 3 bases and J 2 bases, leaving 4 bases between the germline ends. The germline V gene has CDR1 DFQATT and CDR2 SNEGSKA (reference sequence). The CDR3 is made up of 11 amino acids. CDR3 in amino acids: CSASPNTEAFF. The CDR3 DNA is TGCAGTGCTAGTCCAAACACTGAAGCTTTCTTT.

This clonotype is a singleton in its sample. Its ends do not fully match the called genes, so a read error is possible. The CDR3 protein is CASGPQGIHEQCF. The CDR3 DNA reads TGTGCCAGCGGCCCGCAGGGGATCCACGAGCAGTGCTTC. The J gene is TRBJ2-7, the V gene TRBV6-6; the D gene is possibly TRBD1 (6 bases). Germline V lookup: CDR1 MNHNY, CDR2 SVGAGI (reference sequence). CDR3 size: 13 residues.

This clonotype showed up just a few times. One end of the junction is discordant with germline, which a read error may explain. The V call is TRBV11-2, the J call TRBJ2-4; possible D gene TRBD2, 6 bases. The CDR3 covers 16 residues. From germline, CDR1 is SGHAT and CDR2 FQNNGV. In DNA form, the CDR3 reads TGTGCCAGCAGCCAAGGGGACTTCCTCTGGGAAAACATTCGGTACTTC. It is translated as CASSQGDFLWENIRYF.

Many counts were recorded for this clonotype. The chain recombines TRBV20-1 with TRBJ2-3, with D perhaps TRBD1 or TRBD2 (7 bases each). Trimming stripped 3 bases from V and 4 bases from J, with 17 bases between. This CDR3 spans 15 amino acids. Per germline, CDR1 DFQATT and CDR2 SNEGSKA (reference sequence). The CDR3 DNA follows: TGCAGTGCTAGCGGCCCAGGGGGGGCCTCAGATACGCAGTATTTT. This encodes CSASGPGGASDTQYF.

About this clonotype: One end of the junction varies from germline; a read error may be responsible. The chain carries TRBV6-1 and TRBJ2-4; no reliable D call. The germline V gene has CDR1 MNHNS and CDR2 SASEGT. The CDR3 loop spans 14 amino acids. The CDR3 nucleotides are TGTGCCAGCAGTGAGTTGGATGCCAAAAACATTCGGTACTTC. Amino acids: CASSELDAKNIRYF.

To note about this clonotype: The junction departs from germline at one end; a sequencing error may be responsible. This rearrangement joins TRBV6-6 to TRBJ2-7; TRBD1 aligns across 8 bases. Per germline, CDR1 MNHNY and CDR2 SVGAGI (reference sequence). The CDR3 consists of 18 residues. The CDR3 loop reads CASSLVVARDRNSWEQYF. The CDR3 nucleotides read TGTGCCAGCAGTTTGGTAGTGGCAAGGGACAGGAACTCCTGGGAGCAATACTTC.

This clonotype showed up just once. Germline is not matched at one junction end, which may reflect a read error. This chain connects TRBV6-6 to TRBJ2-7; 14 bases are shared with TRBD2. Germline CDR1 reads MNHNY; CDR2 reads SVGAGI (reference sequence). The CDR3 spans 15 residues. CDR3 amino acids: CSSCSGLAGGTEQYF. The CDR3 DNA reads as TGTTCCAGCTGTTCCGGACTAGCGGGAGGTACCGAGCAGTACTTC.

Points on this clonotype: One end of the junction does not line up with germline, which may come from a read error. The rearrangement uses TRBV11-1 and TRBJ1-3; D gene uncertain. The V gene's germline CDR1 is SGHAT and CDR2 FQDESV (reference sequence). This CDR3 comprises 14 residues. Here the CDR3 DNA reads TGTGTCAGCAGCTACGGCCTGTCGGGAGACACCATATATTTT. Protein product: CVSSYGLSGDTIYF.

The chain uses TRBV2 and TRBJ1-3; the match to TRBD1 covers 9 bases. This CDR3 has 18 amino acids. The V segment lost 6 bases and the J segment 0 bases; nucleotides outside the gene matches: 12. Germline loops: CDR1 SNHLY, CDR2 FYNNEI. CDR3 protein: CASRAPGTGRSSGNTIYF. The DNA for the CDR3 is TGTGCCAGCAGAGCTCCCGGGACAGGGAGAAGCTCTGGAAACACCATATATTTT.

This clonotype was seen a few times. One junction end does not reproduce the germline sequence, and a read error may be involved. V usage is TRBV6-2 or TRBV6-3 and J usage is TRBJ1-5; 9 nucleotides match TRBD1. This CDR3 region has 17 residues. Germline CDR1 reads MNHEY; CDR2 reads SVGEGT. The CDR3 nucleotides read TGTGCCAGCAGTTACGGCGAGGGACAGGGAGGCAATCAGCCACAGCATTTT. Its protein product is CASSYGEGQGGNQPQHF.

On this clonotype: One junction end disagrees with the germline gene, perhaps due to a read error. The chain joins TRBV6-5 to TRBJ2-2; tentatively, D is TRBD1 or TRBD2 (5 bases each). Germline CDR1 reads MNHEY; CDR2 reads SVGAGI. The CDR3 has 14 amino acids. CDR3 nucleotides: TGTACCAGCAGTTACTTACAGGCCACCGGGGAGTTGTTTTTT. Translation gives CTSSYLQATGELFF.

The chain joins TRBV29-1 to TRBJ2-2, with 11 bases that match TRBD2. The CDR3 is made up of 16 amino acids. Germline V gene data show CDR1 as SQVTM and CDR2 as ANQGSEA. V dropped 6 bases and J dropped 15; count of bases not matched to a gene: 21. The CDR3 DNA reads TGCAGCGTGCACGGGACTAGCGGAACGAACACCGGGGATATGTTTTTT. Its protein product is CSVHGTSGTNTGDMFF.

In its sample, this clonotype was seen many times. The chain has TRBV4-1 and TRBJ1-2; a possible D gene is TRBD1 (6 bases). The CDR3 is 16 amino acids. With 2 bases removed from V and 3 bases from J, the gap between germline ends came to 16 bases. Germline V gene sequence: CDR1 MGHRA, CDR2 YSYEKL. The CDR3 DNA is TGCGCCAGCAGCCAAAGGGAGAGGGGGAACGACTATGGCTACACCTTC. Translation gives CASSQRERGNDYGYTF.

As for this clonotype: A much bigger clone sits one base away, suggesting this may be a read error. The rearrangement links TRBV6-5 to TRBJ1-2, with D possibly TRBD1 on 6 matching bases. The V and J ends lost 10 bases and 2 bases respectively, with 14 bases between them. This CDR3 comprises 13 residues. Germline loops: CDR1 MNHEY, CDR2 SVGAGI. This CDR3 is CANIKTGNYGYTF. In DNA form, the CDR3 reads TGTGCCAACATCAAAACAGGGAACTATGGCTACACCTTC.

Note on this clonotype: A much more abundant neighbour one base away suggests this may be a read error. The chain employs TRBV6-5 and TRBJ2-1, with TRBD1 matching over 7 bases. The CDR3 extends over 13 amino acids. Germline-derived CDR1 and CDR2 are MNHEY and SVGAGI. Here the CDR3 reads CASSHDRVNEQIF. The CDR3 region has the DNA TGTGCCAGCAGTCACGACAGGGTTAATGAGCAGATCTTC.

Worth noting for this clonotype: At one end the junction does not follow the germline gene, possibly because of a read error. This chain links TRBV5-1 with TRBJ1-6; D may be TRBD1 (6 bases). From germline, CDR1 is SGHRS and CDR2 YFSETQ. This CDR3 has 15 residues. The CDR3 DNA reads as TGCGCCAGCAGCTTGGACGGACAGTCAAATTCACCCATCCACTTT. Amino acids: CASSLDGQSNSPIHF.

About this clonotype: Given the absence of the conserved phenylalanine or tryptophan at the CDR3 end, a read error is likely. The chain links TRBV6-6 to TRBJ2-3, with D perhaps matching TRBD2 (8 bases). There are 17 residues in the CDR3. Germline V lookup: CDR1 MNHNY, CDR2 SVGAGI (reference sequence). The CDR3 spells CASNYGGDSFYTDTQYL. The CDR3 bases are TGTGCCAGCAATTACGGGGGGGACAGTTTCTACACAGATACGCAGTATCTT.

The sample holds one count of this clonotype. This rearrangement joins TRBV20-1 to TRBJ2-3, with D possibly being TRBD1 or TRBD2 (6 bases each). The CDR3 is 13 residues long. Germline V gene lookup returns CDR1 DFQATT and CDR2 SNEGSKA (reference sequence). Trimming stripped 7 bases from V and 4 bases from J, with 15 bases between. CDR3 DNA: TGCAGTGTCAGGTGGGGGGCCCCAGATACGCAGTATTTT. This gives the protein CSVRWGAPDTQYF.

This clonotype was observed a single time. One junction end does not reproduce the germline sequence, and a read error may be involved. The V and J genes are TRBV6-5 and TRBJ2-3; TRBD2 might be the D (7 bases). The CDR3 consists of 19 residues. Germline V gene sequence: CDR1 MNHEY, CDR2 SVGAGI. CDR3 DNA: TGTGCCAGCAGGTATCTGGGCGGGACCAGCGGGAAGAGGACAGATATGCAGTATTTT. As protein: CASRYLGGTSGKRTDMQYF.

This clonotype was found many times. The germline gene is not matched at one end of the junction; a read error may be the cause. The genes are TRBV29-1 and TRBJ1-4; tentative D call: TRBD1 (6 bases). The CDR3 loop spans 14 amino acids. Germline V CDR1 and CDR2: SQVTM, ANQGSEA. CDR3 loop: CSVGGPTTNERLFF. In nucleotides, the CDR3 is TGCAGCGTTGGGGGGCCCACAACTAATGAAAGACTGTTTTTT.

Turning to this clonotype: Just one base apart from a much larger clone, this may be a read error. This chain links TRBV28 with TRBJ2-7; 7 nucleotides line up with TRBD1. This CDR3 has 15 amino acids. CDR1 and CDR2 from the germline V gene are MDHEN and SYDVKM. In DNA, the CDR3 is TGTGGCAGCAGCCAGATATCGACAGGGTTCTACGAGCAGTACTTC. Residues: CGSSQISTGFYEQYF.

This clonotype appeared a single time. The junction does not match germline at one end; this may be a read error. The genes are TRBV20-1 and TRBJ1-2; D is unresolved. The CDR3 length is 11 residues. Germline CDR1 reads DFQATT; CDR2 reads SNEGSKA (reference sequence). The CDR3 reads CIASAFSGCTF. CDR3 bases: TGCATTGCTAGTGCATTCAGTGGCTGCACCTTC.

Notes on this clonotype: A read error may be the cause here, since a much bigger clone is one base away. This chain links TRBV24-1 with TRBJ2-5, with D unclear. V lost 4 bases to trimming and J lost 0 bases, with 11 bases between them. This CDR3 comprises 15 residues. Germline CDR1 KGHDR, CDR2 SFDVKD. Written as DNA, the CDR3 is TGTGCCACCAGTGAGCCTGGCGGCAACCAAGAGACCCAGTACTTC. The encoded protein is CATSEPGGNQETQYF.

The V and J genes are TRBV20-1 and TRBJ2-1; TRBD2 matches 9 bases. Trimming at V came to 6 bases and at J to 5 bases, leaving 17 bases not matched to a gene. Germline values: CDR1 DFQATT, CDR2 SNEGSKA (reference sequence). This CDR3 spans 17 amino acids. CDR3 sequence reads: CSADYSGTSKGDNEQFF. In DNA form, the CDR3 reads TGCAGTGCCGATTATTCCGGGACTAGCAAGGGAGACAATGAGCAGTTCTTC.

Concerning this clonotype: The junction does not match germline at one end; this may be a read error. The chain recombines TRBV11-1 with TRBJ2-2, with D possibly TRBD2 on 5 matching bases. The germline gives CDR1 SGHAT, CDR2 FQDESV (reference sequence). The CDR3 has 13 residues. The CDR3 sequence: CVSSSRLYGELFF. The DNA for the CDR3 is TGTGTCAGCAGCTCCCGACTGTACGGGGAGCTGTTTTTC. The whole variable domain, remainder taken from reference TRBV11-1 and TRBJ2-2, is EAEVAQSPRYKITEKSQAVAFWCDPISGHATLYWYRQILGQGPELLVQFQDESVVDDSQLPKDRFSAERLKGVDSTLKIQPAELGDSAMYLCVSSSRLYGELFFGEGSRLTVL.

This clonotype was seen at least ten times. The chain carries TRBV7-9 and TRBJ1-6; 9 positions match TRBD1. Germline V lookup: CDR1 SEHNR, CDR2 FQNEAQ (reference sequence). The CDR3 length is 15 residues. V lost 4 bases, J lost 7 bases, and 5 bases stayed unmatched. CDR3 bases: TGTGCCAGCAGCTCGGGACAGGGCTACAATTCACCCCTCCACTTT. Translated, it gives CASSSGQGYNSPLHF.

The chain links TRBV29-1 to TRBJ2-7; TRBD2 matches 7 bases. Germline V gene sequence: CDR1 SQVTM, CDR2 ANQGSEA. This CDR3 region has 12 residues. The V segment lost 6 bases and the J segment 6 bases; nucleotides outside the gene matches: 8. DNA for the CDR3: TGCAGCGTCGGGACTAACGCAACCGAGCAGTACTTC. Amino acids: CSVGTNATEQYF.